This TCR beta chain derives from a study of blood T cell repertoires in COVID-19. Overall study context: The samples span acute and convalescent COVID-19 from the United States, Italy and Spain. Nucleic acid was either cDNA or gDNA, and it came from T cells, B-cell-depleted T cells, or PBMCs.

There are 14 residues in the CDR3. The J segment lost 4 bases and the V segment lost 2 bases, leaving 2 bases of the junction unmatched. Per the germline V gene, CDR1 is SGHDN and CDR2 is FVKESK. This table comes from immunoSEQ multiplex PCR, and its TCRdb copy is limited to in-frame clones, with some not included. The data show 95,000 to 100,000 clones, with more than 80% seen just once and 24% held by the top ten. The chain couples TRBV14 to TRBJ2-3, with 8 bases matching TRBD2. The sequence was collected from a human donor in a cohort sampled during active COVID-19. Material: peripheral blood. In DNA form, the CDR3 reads TGTGCCAGCAGCCAACGACTAGCGCCAGATACGCAGTATTTT. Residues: CASSQRLAPDTQYF.